The 28 T cell receptor beta chains below were found in one sample sequenced in a study of CD8 T cells in ankylosing spondylitis. MiXCR was run by TCRdb on the 5' RACE reads, yielding one entry per CDR3 protein. Of hundreds of thousands of distinct CDR3 sequences in the sample, roughly 25% were seen once. The sequencing sample was made of blood, either unsorted or a sorted T cell fraction (not recorded which). These receptors were collected from a male donor with ankylosing spondylitis or in good health (not recorded which).

The rearrangement uses TRBV4-2 and TRBJ2-3; TRBD2 agrees at 11 bases. V trimming: 1 base; J trimming: 4 bases; junction bases outside the gene matches: 4. This CDR3 contains 16 residues. Germline V gene sequence: CDR1 LGHNA, CDR2 YNFKEQ. CDR3 sequence (DNA): TGTGCCAGCAGCCAAGTTCTAGCGGGAGGACCAGATACGCAGTATTTT. The encoded protein is CASSQVLAGGPDTQYF.

This clonotype has at least ten counts. The J gene is TRBJ1-3, the V gene TRBV3-1; D is unclear. The CDR3 covers 14 residues. Deletions cut 0 bases from V and 2 bases from J, with 5 bases between. Germline CDR1 is LGHDT and CDR2 is YNNKEL (reference sequence). CDR3 sequence reads: CASSQDITGNTIYF. In nucleotides, the CDR3 is TGTGCCAGCAGCCAAGACATTACTGGAAACACCATATATTTT.

This clonotype has ten or more counts. This chain joins TRBV6-2 or TRBV6-3 and TRBJ2-4, with TRBD2 identical over 8 bases. Germline CDR1 is MNHEY and CDR2 is SVGEGT. Trimming at V came to 2 bases and at J to 2 bases, leaving 14 bases not matched to a gene. CDR3 size: 19 residues. CDR3 loop: CASSYQREMSYNTKNIQYF. The CDR3 DNA reads as TGTGCCAGCAGTTACCAGCGGGAGATGTCGTATAATACCAAAAACATTCAGTACTTC.

This clonotype was seen repeatedly, ten times or more. The gene calls are TRBV20-1 and TRBJ2-7, with D possibly called TRBD1 or TRBD2 (5 bases each). The CDR3 has 11 residues. Trimming left V 2 bases short and J 6 bases short, with 8 bases between. In germline, CDR1 is DFQATT, CDR2 SNEGSKA (reference sequence). The CDR3 DNA reads TGCAGTGCTAGAAGGGACGCCGAGCAGTACTTC. This sequence encodes CSARRDAEQYF.

This clonotype was picked up many times. This sequence joins TRBV6-1 and TRBJ1-2, with D unclear. The CDR3 has 13 residues. Germline V gene sequence: CDR1 MNHNS, CDR2 SASEGT. Trimming cost V 7 bases and J 3 bases, with 12 bases left between them. The CDR3: CASKAATDYGYTF. The CDR3 DNA reads as TGTGCCAGCAAGGCCGCGACCGACTATGGCTACACCTTC.

This clonotype was picked up many times. This chain uses TRBV20-1 with TRBJ2-3; D may be TRBD1 (6 bases). V was trimmed by 3 bases and J by 3 bases, leaving 19 bases between them. Per germline, CDR1 DFQATT and CDR2 SNEGSKA (reference sequence). The CDR3 runs 16 residues. The CDR3 DNA reads as TGCAGTGCTAGTGGGAAGCAGGGGACGGGGACAGATACGCAGTATTTT. Protein: CSASGKQGTGTDTQYF.

This clonotype was counted ten times or more. This rearrangement joins TRBV10-3 to TRBJ2-2; D possibly uses TRBD1 or TRBD2 (6 bases each). Germline CDR1 is ENHRY and CDR2 is SYGVKD. The length of the CDR3 is 15 residues. Trimming took 5 bases from V and 6 from J, leaving 16 bases between them. The CDR3 loop reads CAISPSGAGAGELFF. CDR3 nucleotide sequence: TGTGCCATCAGTCCTTCGGGGGCAGGGGCCGGGGAGCTGTTTTTT.

The rearrangement joins TRBV9 to TRBJ2-7, with D tentatively TRBD2 (6 bases). The CDR3 extends over 15 amino acids. Germline CDR1 and CDR2: SGDLS and YYNGEE. Trimming shortened V by 4 bases and J by 2 bases, and 16 bases separated the two germline ends. CDR3 region: CASSRIGEAAYEQYF. CDR3 nucleotides: TGTGCCAGCAGCCGGATCGGGGAGGCGGCCTACGAGCAGTACTTC.

The chain uses TRBV12-3 or TRBV12-4 and TRBJ2-7, with TRBD2 identical over 12 bases. Trimming at V came to 4 bases and at J to 1 base, leaving 5 bases not matched to a gene. The CDR3 is made up of 16 amino acids. CDR3 nucleotides: TGTGCCAGCAGTTCTAGCGGGAGGGCCCCATCCTACGAGCAGTACTTC. Translating it yields CASSSSGRAPSYEQYF.

This clonotype was found many times. This rearrangement joins TRBV10-3 to TRBJ1-2; D remains unclear. The germline CDR1 and CDR2 sequences are ENHRY and SYGVKD. Trimming removed 0 bases at V and 5 bases at J, with 16 bases between. The CDR3 covers 16 residues. The CDR3: CAISESNKRADYGYTF. CDR3 sequence (DNA): TGTGCCATCAGTGAGTCCAACAAGAGGGCGGATTATGGCTACACCTTC.

The V and J genes are TRBV11-2 and TRBJ2-3; 9 bases fit TRBD1. CDR1 is SGHAT and CDR2 is FQNNGV in the germline V gene. Unmatched junction bases numbered 8, after V lost 4 bases and J lost 3 bases. The CDR3 is made up of 16 amino acids. In nucleotides, the CDR3 is TGTGCCAGCAGCTCACAGGGGGCTGAAACTACAGATACGCAGTATTTT. It is translated as CASSSQGAETTDTQYF.

This clonotype was seen ten or more times. The genes are TRBV5-1 and TRBJ2-7; 8 bases fit TRBD2. CDR1 and CDR2 from the germline V gene are SGHRS and YFSETQ. V lost 1 base and J lost 1; bases outside the gene matches: 10. The CDR3 loop spans 17 amino acids. CDR3 coding DNA: TGCGCCAGCAGCTTGAACGTGAATAGCGGGACATCCTACGAGCAGTACTTC. The encoded protein is CASSLNVNSGTSYEQYF.

This clonotype has ten or more counts. This chain's CDR3 is CASSQGQETQYF. CDR3 nucleotides: TGTGCCAGCAGTCAGGGTCAAGAGACCCAGTACTTC. The rearrangement uses TRBV28 and TRBJ2-5, with D perhaps TRBD1 (5 bases). V shed 5 bases and J shed 2 bases, with 6 bases lying between them. The CDR3 loop spans 12 amino acids. Germline-derived CDR1 and CDR2 are MDHEN and SYDVKM.

At least ten counts were recorded for this clonotype. The chain employs TRBV7-2 and TRBJ1-2; 12 positions match TRBD1. The CDR3 has 14 residues. The trim removed 5 bases at V and 8 bases at J, leaving 6 bases unmatched. Looked up from germline, CDR1 is SGHTA and CDR2 is FQGNSA. The CDR3 protein is CASSHAGTGGGYTF. DNA of the CDR3: TGTGCCAGCAGCCACGCCGGGACAGGGGGCGGCTACACCTTC.

At least ten counts were recorded for this clonotype. This chain joins TRBV5-1 and TRBJ2-3; TRBD2 agrees at 12 bases. CDR1 and CDR2 from the germline V gene are SGHRS and YFSETQ. V trimming: 4 bases; J trimming: 6 bases; junction bases outside the gene matches: 9. The CDR3 consists of 16 residues. The CDR3 reads CASSTGLAGVPDTQYF. In DNA form, the CDR3 reads TGCGCCAGCAGCACGGGACTAGCGGGCGTCCCGGATACGCAGTATTTT.

This clonotype has ten or more counts. V usage is TRBV28 and J usage is TRBJ2-3, with 11 bases lining up with TRBD2. Trimming removed 6 bases from V and 3 bases from J; junction bases left unmatched: 5. In germline, CDR1 is MDHEN, CDR2 SYDVKM. The CDR3 has 15 residues. The CDR3: CASSNSGRGTDTQYF. The CDR3 region has the DNA TGTGCCAGCAGCAATAGCGGGAGGGGAACAGATACGCAGTATTTT.

Ten or more counts support this clonotype. The J gene is TRBJ2-5, the V gene TRBV29-1; D not resolved. Trimming removed 5 bases from V and 5 bases from J, with 9 bases in between. CDR1 and CDR2 (germline): SQVTM, ANQGSEA. CDR3 length equals 11 residues. This CDR3 reads CSVLALETQYF. CDR3 sequence (DNA): TGCAGCGTTCTCGCGTTGGAGACCCAGTACTTC.

Ten or more counts support this clonotype. This chain uses TRBV29-1 with TRBJ2-7; 7 bases map to TRBD1. The CDR3 runs 13 residues. In germline, CDR1 is SQVTM, CDR2 ANQGSEA. V shed 4 bases, J shed 0 bases, and the junction held 3 bases outside the gene matches. DNA for the CDR3: TGCAGCGTTGTTAGGGGGCTCTCCTACGAGCAGTACTTC. Amino acid sequence: CSVVRGLSYEQYF.

This clonotype was detected many times. The V call is TRBV5-1, the J call TRBJ2-2; 7 nucleotides agree with TRBD1. Germline V lookup: CDR1 SGHRS, CDR2 YFSETQ. This CDR3 is built from 15 residues. Trimming at V came to 0 bases and at J to 6 bases, leaving 5 bases not matched to a gene. The DNA of the CDR3 is TGCGCCAGCAGCTTGGTGACAGGGATCGCCGGGGAGCTGTTTTTT. Encoded protein: CASSLVTGIAGELFF.

This clonotype was counted only a few times. V and J are TRBV20-1 and TRBJ2-3; maybe TRBD2 (6 bases). CDR3 length: 13 amino acids. V lost 0 bases to trimming and J lost 6 bases, with 10 bases between them. Germline lookup yields CDR1 DFQATT and CDR2 SNEGSKA (reference sequence). The CDR3 coding sequence is TGCAGTGCTAGAGATCAACTAGCCGATACGCAGTATTTT. Its protein is CSARDQLADTQYF.

This clonotype was recorded many times. The rearrangement links TRBV5-1 to TRBJ2-5; 9 bases are shared with TRBD2. Trimming at V came to 0 bases and at J to 0 bases, leaving 3 bases not matched to a gene. This CDR3 comprises 16 residues. Germline V lookup: CDR1 SGHRS, CDR2 YFSETQ. The CDR3 DNA follows: TGCGCCAGCAGCTTGGCTCCTAGCGGGAACCAAGAGACCCAGTACTTC. Its translation is CASSLAPSGNQETQYF.

This clonotype was found many times. The chain combines TRBV28 with TRBJ2-7; D remains unclear. Looked up from germline, CDR1 is MDHEN and CDR2 is SYDVKM. Deletions cut 3 bases from V and 7 bases from J, with 4 bases between. This CDR3 has 10 amino acids. The CDR3 sequence is CASSLGEQYF. As DNA, the CDR3 is TGTGCCAGCAGTTTGGGGGAGCAGTACTTC.

The genes are TRBV11-2 and TRBJ2-7; D ambiguous. Germline V CDR1 and CDR2: SGHAT, FQNNGV. V was trimmed by 0 bases and J by 2 bases, leaving 5 bases between them. The CDR3 loop spans 13 amino acids. CDR3 sequence (DNA): TGTGCCAGCAGCTTAGAACAAACCTACGAGCAGTACTTC. This gives the protein CASSLEQTYEQYF. Looking up the rest from reference TRBV11-2 and TRBJ2-7 gives the full variable domain: EAGVAQSPRYKIIEKRQSVAFWCNPISGHATLYWYQQILGQGPKLLIQFQNNGVVDDSQLPKDRFSAERLKGVDSTLKIQPAKLEDSAVYLCASSLEQTYEQYFGPGTRLTVT.

The V gene is TRBV6-1, the J gene TRBJ1-4; 7 bases line up with TRBD1. The J segment lost 0 bases and the V segment lost 8 bases, leaving 9 bases of the junction unmatched. Germline values: CDR1 MNHNS, CDR2 SASEGT. The CDR3 consists of 16 residues. In DNA, the CDR3 is TGTGCCAGCTTTATGCGACAGGGATCAACTAATGAAAAACTGTTTTTT. It codes for CASFMRQGSTNEKLFF.

The chain joins TRBV29-1 to TRBJ2-3; TRBD2 agrees at 7 bases. With V trimmed by 6 bases and J by 3 bases, 15 bases remained unmatched. CDR3 length equals 16 residues. CDR1 and CDR2 from the germline V gene are SQVTM and ANQGSEA. The CDR3, as DNA: TGCAGCGTGGTAGGTTCCGGGACTAAAGATACAGATACGCAGTATTTT. Residues: CSVVGSGTKDTDTQYF.

This sequence joins TRBV20-1 and TRBJ1-1; maybe TRBD1 (5 bases). Trimming removed 5 bases at V and 5 bases at J, with 15 bases between. The CDR3 totals 13 residues. Germline V gene lookup returns CDR1 DFQATT and CDR2 SNEGSKA (reference sequence). The CDR3 nucleotides are TGCAGTGCTTCGCCAGGGAGTGGGACTGAAGCTTTCTTT. The encoded protein is CSASPGSGTEAFF.

There are many counts of this clonotype. V is TRBV20-1 and J is TRBJ2-5; D may be TRBD2 (5 bases). CDR1 and CDR2 from the germline V gene are DFQATT and SNEGSKA (reference sequence). The CDR3 extends over 15 amino acids. Trimming took off 6 bases at V and 2 bases at J, with 19 bases between the two ends. CDR3 residues: CSATPPASSQETQYF. The CDR3 DNA follows: TGCAGTGCCACACCTCCGGCTAGCAGTCAAGAGACCCAGTACTTC.

This clonotype has at least ten counts. The gene calls are TRBV12-3 or TRBV12-4 and TRBJ2-1; D uncertain. This CDR3 has 14 amino acids. Trimming stripped 1 base from V and 2 bases from J, with 6 bases between. The CDR3 DNA reads as TGTGCCAGCAGTTTAGGCCTTACCTACAATGAGCAGTTCTTC. It encodes CASSLGLTYNEQFF.